The 14 T cell receptor beta chains reported below all come from one sample, sequenced in a study of metastatic and nonmetastatic thyroid tumors. Using MiXCR, TCRdb reanalyzed the PCR reads. The sample carries just over 70,000 clones, roughly 18% recorded once. Patients underwent thyroid surgery, and none had received any treatment before it. Sequencing was done on a sample of blood. These receptors originate from a female donor with papillary thyroid cancer or a benign thyroid nodule (not recorded which). Some clones in this sample may be carry-over from other donors' samples.

The sample holds one count of this clone. Possible read error: a much larger clone is one base away. The rearrangement links TRBV7-3 to TRBJ2-3; D is unresolved. Germline V gene sequence: CDR1 SGHTA, CDR2 FQGTGA. The V and J ends lost 0 bases and 5 bases respectively, with 15 bases between them. CDR3 length: 16 amino acids. This chain's CDR3 is CASSLTAWLVGDTQYF. The CDR3 DNA reads as TGTGCCAGCAGCTTAACGGCATGGTTAGTTGGAGATACGCAGTATTTT.

This clone was counted at least ten times. The gene calls are TRBV24-1 and TRBJ2-1; 11 bases are a match to TRBD2. Per germline, CDR1 KGHDR and CDR2 SFDVKD. Trimming cost V 7 bases and J 12 bases; bases outside gene matches: 7. The CDR3 consists of 13 residues. CDR3 DNA sequence: TGTGCCACCAGCTGGAGTAGCGGGAGGGCGCAGTTCTTC. The encoded protein is CATSWSSGRAQFF.

V and J are TRBV28 and TRBJ2-7; D is possibly TRBD2 (5 bases). Germline-derived CDR1 and CDR2 are MDHEN and SYDVKM. The length of the CDR3 is 13 residues. Trimming cost V 2 bases and J 3 bases, with 8 bases left between them. The DNA of the CDR3 is TGTGCCAGCAGTTTAGGGAGACACTACGAGCAGTACTTC. Translating it yields CASSLGRHYEQYF.

This clone appeared many times. A much larger clone lies one base from this, so it may be a read error. This specimen includes other DNA sequences encoding the same CDR3. For the CDR3, the DNA is TGTGCCAGTAGTATACGGGGGAGGGGAGACGAAAAACTGTTTTTT. This encodes CASSIRGRGDEKLFF. This chain connects TRBV19 to TRBJ1-4; tentatively, D is TRBD1 (5 bases). Per the germline V gene, CDR1 is LNHDA and CDR2 is SQIVND (reference sequence). V was cut by 2 bases and J by 8 bases, with 15 bases left in between. This CDR3 spans 15 amino acids.

This clone was seen ten or more times. CDR3 in amino acids: CASSEQGRNYGYTF. In DNA, the CDR3 is TGTGCCAGTAGCGAACAGGGACGGAACTATGGCTACACCTTC. The chain combines TRBV19 with TRBJ1-2; TRBD1 is a possible D gene (6 bases). V shed 6 bases and J shed 2 bases, with 13 bases lying between them. This CDR3 contains 14 residues. Germline values: CDR1 LNHDA, CDR2 SQIVND (reference sequence).

V and J are TRBV5-1 and TRBJ1-5; 8 bases fit TRBD1. CDR1 SGHRS and CDR2 YFSETQ come from the germline V gene. J was trimmed by 3 bases and V by 5 bases; bases with no gene match: 1. This CDR3 is 13 amino acids long. Here the CDR3 DNA reads TGCGCCAGCAGGGACAGGGACAATCAGCCCCAGCATTTT. It yields the protein CASRDRDNQPQHF. The full variable domain, completed using reference TRBV5-1 and TRBJ1-5, is KAGVTQTPRYLIKTRGQQVTLSCSPISGHRSVSWYQQTPGQGLQFLFEYFSETQRNKGNFPGRFSGRQFSNSRSEMNVSTLELGDSALYLCASRDRDNQPQHFGDGTRLSIL.

In its sample, this clone was seen many times. The rearrangement uses TRBV27 and TRBJ2-2, with D possibly being TRBD1 (5 bases). The V end was cut by 3 bases, the J end by 5 bases, with 7 bases between. Germline assignment: CDR1 MNHEY and CDR2 SMNVEV (reference sequence). This CDR3 is built from 13 residues. The CDR3 region is CASSLRTTGELFF. The CDR3 region has the DNA TGTGCCAGCAGTTTGAGGACAACCGGGGAGCTGTTTTTT.

The rearrangement links TRBV5-1 to TRBJ2-7; D unresolved. Germline CDR1 and CDR2: SGHRS and YFSETQ. The CDR3 loop spans 15 amino acids. The V end was cut by 2 bases, the J end by 2 bases, with 14 bases between. This chain's CDR3 is CASSLRSGPAYEQYF. The CDR3 region has the DNA TGCGCCAGCAGCTTAAGATCTGGTCCTGCCTACGAGCAGTACTTC.

The chain combines TRBV20-1 with TRBJ2-3; D ambiguous. The CDR3 has 11 amino acids. V dropped 1 base and J dropped 4 bases, with 3 bases sitting between them. Germline V gene sequence: CDR1 DFQATT, CDR2 SNEGSKA (reference sequence). This CDR3 reads CSARAADTQYF. CDR3 DNA: TGCAGTGCTAGAGCCGCAGATACGCAGTATTTT.

The CDR3 DNA is TGTGCCACCAGTGGTTTCTCCTACGAGCAGTACTTC. This encodes CATSGFSYEQYF. The V gene is TRBV24-1, the J gene TRBJ2-7; D unclear. Germline V gives CDR1 KGHDR, CDR2 SFDVKD. V gave up 5 bases and J gave up 0 bases, with 4 bases separating them. CDR3 length: 12 amino acids.

This clone appeared a single time. V is TRBV19 and J is TRBJ1-1; 7 nucleotides agree with TRBD1. This CDR3 is built from 15 residues. V shed 7 bases, J shed 1 base, and the junction held 9 bases outside the gene matches. Germline CDR1 reads LNHDA; CDR2 reads SQIVND (reference sequence). The CDR3 DNA is TGTGCCAGTACGGGGACAGTAGGGAGGAACACTGAAGCTTTCTTT. Translation gives CASTGTVGRNTEAFF. The variable domain in full, with the rest retrieved from reference TRBV19 and TRBJ1-1, is DGGITQSPKYLFRKEGQNVTLSCEQNLNHDAMYWYRQDPGQGLRLIYYSQIVNDFQKGDIAEGYSVSREKKESFPLTVTSAQKNPTAFYLCASTGTVGRNTEAFFGQGTRLTVV.

This clone has a count of ten or more. The chain recombines TRBV28 with TRBJ2-7, with D possibly TRBD1 on 5 matching bases. The CDR3 runs 15 residues. The germline V gene encodes CDR1 MDHEN and CDR2 SYDVKM. V shed 2 bases and J shed 1 base, with 12 bases lying between them. The CDR3: CASSLGAGHSYEQYF. CDR3 sequence (DNA): TGTGCCAGCAGTTTAGGGGCAGGCCATTCCTACGAGCAGTACTTC.

This clone was seen many times. This rearrangement joins TRBV13 to TRBJ2-7; D not certain. Germline-derived CDR1 and CDR2 are PRHDT and FYEKMQ (reference sequence). The V end lost 6 bases, the J end lost 3 bases, and 6 bases lay between the germline ends. The CDR3 runs to 11 residues. As DNA, the CDR3 is TGTGCCAGCAGACAATACTACGAGCAGTACTTC. This translates into CASRQYYEQYF. Full variable domain (rest looked up from reference TRBV13 and TRBJ2-7): AAGVIQSPRHLIKEKRETATLKCYPIPRHDTVYWYQQGPGQDPQFLISFYEKMQSDKGSIPDRFSAQQFSDYHSELNMSSLELGDSALYFCASRQYYEQYFGPGTRLTVT.

This chain's CDR3 is CASSLTGETNYGYTF. CDR3 coding DNA: TGCGCCAGCAGCTTGACGGGAGAAACTAACTATGGCTACACCTTC. The chain uses TRBV5-1 and TRBJ1-2; D not certain. In germline, CDR1 is SGHRS, CDR2 YFSETQ. Trimming left V 1 base short and J 0 bases short, with 10 bases between. The CDR3 is 15 amino acids.